Below, one T cell receptor beta chain is given with its context. What it binds is not known. This CDR3 contains 13 residues. The germline V gene encodes CDR1 MNHEY and CDR2 SVGEGT. The V end lost 4 bases, the J end lost 1 base, and 8 bases lay between the germline ends. The entry originates in a study of T-cell reconstitution after alpha-beta-depleted transplantation in children. Study-wide findings and caveats: Diversity of TCRbeta at day 60 was high in some patients, arising from surviving recipient T cells and thymic progenitors. Diversity and T-cell counts at one year after transplant derived mostly from new T cells.

Preparation of the TCRbeta library used unique molecular identifiers. TCRdb passed the PCR reads through MiXCR, listing each CDR3 protein once. The table has approximately 300,000 distinct CDR3 sequences, about 9.5% seen once. Specimen: PBMCs, collected before TCRalphabeta/CD19-depleted stem cell transplant. V is TRBV6-2 or TRBV6-3 and J is TRBJ2-7; a possible D gene is TRBD1 (5 bases). The TCR was taken from a boy less than two years old with acute myeloid leukemia, due to receive a stem cell transplant. CDR3 bases: TGTGCCAGCAGTTCCAGGGCGTCCTACGAGCAGTACTTC. Translation: CASSSRASYEQYF.